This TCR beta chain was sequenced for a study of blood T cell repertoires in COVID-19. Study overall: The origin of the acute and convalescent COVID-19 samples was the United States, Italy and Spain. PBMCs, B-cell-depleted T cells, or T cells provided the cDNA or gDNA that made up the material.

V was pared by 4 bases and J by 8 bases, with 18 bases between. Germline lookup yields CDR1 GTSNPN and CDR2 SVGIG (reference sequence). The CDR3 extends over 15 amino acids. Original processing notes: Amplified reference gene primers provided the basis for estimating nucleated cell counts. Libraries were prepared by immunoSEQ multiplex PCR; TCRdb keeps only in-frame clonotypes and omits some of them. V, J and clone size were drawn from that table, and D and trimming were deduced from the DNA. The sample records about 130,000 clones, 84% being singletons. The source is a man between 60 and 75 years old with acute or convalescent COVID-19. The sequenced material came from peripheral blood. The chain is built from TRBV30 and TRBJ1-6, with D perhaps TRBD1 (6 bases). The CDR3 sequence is CAWNPGGAVYSPLHF. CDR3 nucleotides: TGTGCCTGGAATCCTGGGGGCGCTGTTTATTCACCCCTCCACTTT.